This T cell receptor beta chain emerged from a study of shared clonotypes between healthy human individuals. Study-wide points: Memory subsets generally showed lower estimated richness than naive subsets. Generation probabilities were higher for clonotypes shared across all four sorted-subset donors than for unshared ones. Collection of samples was limited to blood; tissue repertoires likely differ.

The J segment lost 1 base and the V segment lost 4 bases, leaving 4 bases of the junction unmatched. From germline, CDR1 is SGHDT and CDR2 YYEEEE. The CDR3 sequence is 15 residues long. Under the authors' procedure: Quality scores were absent from the junction-only immunoSEQ sequences, so filtering differed. The repertoire was sequenced with immunoSEQ multiplex PCR; TCRdb's copy has only in-frame clones and lacks some. V, J and clone size are taken as reported in that table, and D and trimming were inferred from the DNA itself. In the table there are 560,000 or so clones, 96% of which are singletons. A remark on this clone: Its target is not known.

Terminally differentiated effector memory CD45RA+ cells were excluded by CCR7 positive selection of CD45RO-negative cells. The receptor was isolated from a woman between 25 and 40 years old in good health. The sample was naive CD8+ T cells sorted from blood. The rearrangement joins TRBV5-6 to TRBJ2-5; 10 nucleotides align to TRBD2. The CDR3 DNA follows: TGTGCCAGCAGCCCTTTAGCGGGAGGCCAAGAGACCCAGTACTTC. It codes for CASSPLAGGQETQYF.